A selection of T cell receptor beta chains follows, all from one sample in a study of blood T cell repertoires in COVID-19. The table came from immunoSEQ multiplex PCR; TCRdb's copy has only in-frame clones and leaves some out. The repertoire consists of approximately 190,000 clones, with about 86% occurring once and the leading ten covering 13% to 15%. The specimen sequenced was peripheral blood. These receptors came from a man aged 30 to 39 with active or convalescent COVID-19. Both conserved end residues are part of each CDR3.

TRBV5-6	CASSLGPDYYTDTQYF
TRBV2	CASSEEGIATQYF
TRBV5-1	CASSFRANPRGGRGQETQYF
TRBV5-1	CASSDPLTGPNKDTQYF
TRBV5-1	CASSLEGQGDYGYTF
TRBV7-2	CASRPTGTGGEKLFF
TRBV7-9	CASSRMTGGNSEQYF
TRBV27	CASSVGPGVGYTF
TRBV4-1	CASSQRTSGPNEQFF
TRBV9	CASSSRLAGELISEQFF
TRBV18	CASSPPGQGSYNEQFF
TRBV21-1	CASHRDRVSDTQYF
TRBV10-3	CAISERAGPQPQHF
TRBV4-1	CASSQESVAETQYF
TRBV21-1	CASSTVSDEQYF
TRBV19	CASSIDGLAGAIVYNEQFF
TRBV5-1	CASSFSGTVNTGELFF
TRBV11-2	CASSLGPGGEQYF
TRBV7-9	CASRPDRVNQETQYF
TRBV6-4	CASSEREDNEQFF
TRBV12-5	CASGLVQQLRFLSYEQYF
TRBV30	CAWSAPMAAIDSGYTF
TRBV7-9	CASSRTGYYEQYF
TRBV4-1	CASSQRELETQYF
TRBV2	CASQGQGAFYEQYF
TRBV13	CASSFGTGGDEQYF
TRBV19	CASSTTGGAGQPQHF
TRBV19	CASSPQAGGGTDTQYF
TRBV6-6	CASSPITQSDRAGTDTQYF
TRBV2	CASSALAGGSDEQFF
TRBV7-2	CASSLGQGGNYGYTF
TRBV7-3	CASSLTWAGRTGELFF
TRBV19	CASRDRGGYNEQFF
TRBV11-2	CASSFPGRRGYGYTF
TRBV7-9	CASSLAAGSGNTIYF
TRBV6-1	CASSEGTTGNTEAFF
TRBV28	CASSFPQNSNQPQHF
TRBV7-3	CASSLGAEQPQHF
TRBV18	CASSPGTGGMDQPQHF
TRBV5-4	CASSLGDRGSYEQYF
TRBV18	CASSPRQGDTEAFF
TRBV24-1	CATSPAGPKHETQYF
TRBV29-1	CSANPGLVQETQYF
TRBV28	CASSSLMTDIYNEQFF
TRBV3-1/TRBV3-2	CASSQEEGTGKAKNIQYF
TRBV28	CASSLTRAGGDTQYF
TRBV18	CASSPSAGGISPLHF
TRBV29-1	CSAGHGLSGNTIYF
TRBV5-1	CASSPLAGGNEQFF
TRBV2	CASSSLVSNYGYTF
TRBV19	CASRTRESQHF
TRBV7-2	CASRRGTDRTEAFF
TRBV3-1/TRBV3-2	CASSQGPGGGYGYTF
TRBV4-1	CASSHPDRNNSPLHF
TRBV7-3	CASSSYRASSTDTQYF
TRBV25-1	CASSESNAGGELFF
TRBV6-5	CASSSGQYNSPLHF